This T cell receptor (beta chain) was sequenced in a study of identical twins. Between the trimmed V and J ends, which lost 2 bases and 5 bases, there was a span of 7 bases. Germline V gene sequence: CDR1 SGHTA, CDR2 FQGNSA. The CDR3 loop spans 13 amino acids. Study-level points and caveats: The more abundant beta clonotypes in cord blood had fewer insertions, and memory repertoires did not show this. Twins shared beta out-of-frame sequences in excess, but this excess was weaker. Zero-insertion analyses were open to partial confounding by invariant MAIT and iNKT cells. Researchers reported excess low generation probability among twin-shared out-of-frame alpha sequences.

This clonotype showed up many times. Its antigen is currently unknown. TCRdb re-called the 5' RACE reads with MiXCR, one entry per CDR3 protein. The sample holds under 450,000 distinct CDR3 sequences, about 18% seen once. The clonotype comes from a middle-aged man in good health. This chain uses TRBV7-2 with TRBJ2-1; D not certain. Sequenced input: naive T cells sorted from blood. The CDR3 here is CASSLSEDNEQFF. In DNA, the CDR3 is TGTGCCAGCAGCTTATCGGAAGACAATGAGCAGTTCTTC.